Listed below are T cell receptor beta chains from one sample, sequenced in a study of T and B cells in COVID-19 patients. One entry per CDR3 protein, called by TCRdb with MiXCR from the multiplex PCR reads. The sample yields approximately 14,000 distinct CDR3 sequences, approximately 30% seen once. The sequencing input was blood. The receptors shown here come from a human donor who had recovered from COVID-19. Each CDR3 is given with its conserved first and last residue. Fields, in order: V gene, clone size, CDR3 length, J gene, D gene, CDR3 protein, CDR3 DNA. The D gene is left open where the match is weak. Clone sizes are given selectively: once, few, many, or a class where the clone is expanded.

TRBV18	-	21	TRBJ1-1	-	CASSQPGRQGLLRLFNTEAFF	TGTGCCAGCTCACAACCAGGTCGACAAGGACTCCTAAGGCTATTTAACACTGAAGCTTTCTTT
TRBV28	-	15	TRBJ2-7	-	CASSSDGSVAYEQYF	TGTGCCAGCAGCTCGGACGGATCCGTCGCCTACGAGCAGTACTTC
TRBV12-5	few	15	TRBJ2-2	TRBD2	CASGPGTSGAGELFF	TGTGCTAGTGGTCCCGGGACTAGTGGGGCCGGGGAGCTGTTTTTT
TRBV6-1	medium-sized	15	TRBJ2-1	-	CASSGDRISYNEQFF	TGTGCCAGCAGCGGCGACAGGATATCCTACAATGAGCAGTTCTTC
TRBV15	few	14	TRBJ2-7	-	CATSRDGRRDEQYF	TGTGCCACCAGCAGAGACGGCAGGCGGGACGAGCAGTACTTC
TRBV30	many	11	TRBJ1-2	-	CAWSQSYGYTF	TGTGCCTGGAGTCAGTCCTATGGCTACACCTTC
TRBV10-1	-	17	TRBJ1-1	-	CASSETPSTDTNTEAFF	TGCGCCAGCAGTGAGACGCCCTCGACAGATACGAACACTGAAGCTTTCTTT
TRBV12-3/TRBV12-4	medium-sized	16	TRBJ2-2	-	CASSNRAGAGTGELFF	TGTGCCAGCAGTAACAGGGCTGGGGCGGGAACCGGGGAGCTGTTTTTT
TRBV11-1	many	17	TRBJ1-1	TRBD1	CASSPDRGWLMNTEAFF	TGTGCCAGCAGCCCCGACAGGGGTTGGTTAATGAACACTGAAGCTTTCTTT
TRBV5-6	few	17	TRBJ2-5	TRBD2	CASSLSSGGPLQETQYF	TGTGCCAGCAGCTTGTCTAGCGGGGGCCCCCTCCAAGAGACCCAGTACTTC
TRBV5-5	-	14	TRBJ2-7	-	CASSFRGENYEQYF	TGTGCCAGCAGCTTTAGGGGGGAGAACTACGAGCAGTACTTC
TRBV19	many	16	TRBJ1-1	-	CASSLGAGRADTEAFF	TGTGCCAGTAGTCTCGGCGCTGGCAGGGCGGACACTGAAGCTTTCTTT
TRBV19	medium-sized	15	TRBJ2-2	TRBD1	CASSFGTGVTGELFF	TGTGCCAGTAGTTTCGGGACAGGGGTCACCGGGGAGCTGTTTTTT
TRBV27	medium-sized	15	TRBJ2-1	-	CASSLAGTAYNEQFF	TGTGCCAGCAGTTTAGCGGGAACGGCCTACAATGAGCAGTTCTTC
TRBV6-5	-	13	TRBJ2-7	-	CASSLARTYEQYF	TGTGCCAGCAGTTTAGCGAGGACCTACGAGCAGTACTTC
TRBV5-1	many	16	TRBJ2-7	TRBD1	CASSLAWDRPPYEQYF	TGCGCCAGCAGCTTGGCCTGGGACAGGCCGCCTTACGAGCAGTACTTC
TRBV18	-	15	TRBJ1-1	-	CASSPGRVLDAEAFF	TGTGCCAGCTCACCCGGGAGGGTGTTGGACGCTGAAGCTTTCTTT
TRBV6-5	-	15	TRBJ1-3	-	CASSYTSQSGNTIYF	TGTGCCAGCAGTTACACAAGTCAGTCTGGAAACACCATATATTTT
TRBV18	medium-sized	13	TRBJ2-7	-	CASSPGLNYEQYF	TGTGCCAGCTCACCCGGACTGAACTACGAGCAGTACTTC
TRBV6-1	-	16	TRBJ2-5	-	CASIRDLGGSMETQYF	TGTGCCAGCATCCGGGACTTAGGGGGATCTATGGAGACCCAGTACTTC
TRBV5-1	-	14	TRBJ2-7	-	CASSPQQGSYEQYF	TGCGCCAGCAGCCCCCAGCAGGGCTCCTACGAGCAGTACTTC
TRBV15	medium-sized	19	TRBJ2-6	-	CATSRVIFGGNSGANVLTF	TGTGCCACCAGCAGAGTTATTTTCGGGGGCAATTCTGGGGCCAACGTCCTGACTTTC
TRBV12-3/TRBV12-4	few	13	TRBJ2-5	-	CASSLGPNGAQYF	TGTGCCAGCAGTTTAGGTCCAAACGGAGCCCAGTACTTC
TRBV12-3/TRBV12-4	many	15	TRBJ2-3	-	CASSGSGTRTDTQYF	TGTGCCAGCAGTGGATCCGGGACCCGCACAGATACGCAGTATTTT
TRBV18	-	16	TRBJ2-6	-	CASSRPAGSGANVLTF	TGTGCCAGCTCAAGACCGGCAGGGTCTGGGGCCAACGTCCTGACTTTC
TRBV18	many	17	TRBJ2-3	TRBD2	CASSPRLAGISTDTQYF	TGTGCCAGCTCACCAAGACTAGCGGGGATTAGCACAGATACGCAGTATTTT
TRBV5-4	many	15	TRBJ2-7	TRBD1	CASSPTGGWSYEQYF	TGTGCCAGCAGCCCCACAGGGGGCTGGTCCTACGAGCAGTACTTC
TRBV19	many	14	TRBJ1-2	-	CASSIAGDGYGYTF	TGTGCCAGTAGTATCGCAGGGGACGGCTATGGCTACACCTTC
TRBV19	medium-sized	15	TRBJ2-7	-	CASSIDTTGSYEQYF	TGTGCCAGTAGTATAGATACTACAGGGTCCTACGAGCAGTACTTC
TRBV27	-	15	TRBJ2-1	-	CASSLGGGNYNEQFF	TGTGCCAGCAGCCTAGGAGGGGGCAACTACAATGAGCAGTTCTTC
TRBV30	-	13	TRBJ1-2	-	CAWTPGTGPSYTF	TGTGCCTGGACCCCCGGGACGGGACCAAGCTACACCTTC
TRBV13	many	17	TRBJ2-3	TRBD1	CASSLISGTGLTDTQYF	TGTGCCAGCAGCCTGATAAGCGGGACAGGGCTCACAGATACGCAGTATTTT
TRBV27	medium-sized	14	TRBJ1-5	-	CASSRGADNQPQHF	TGTGCCAGCAGTCGCGGGGCTGACAATCAGCCCCAGCATTTT
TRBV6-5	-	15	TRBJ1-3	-	CASSDAPLGGNTIYF	TGTGCCAGCAGTGACGCCCCTCTCGGGGGAAACACCATATATTTT
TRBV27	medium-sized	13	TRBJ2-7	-	CASKDNGPYEQYF	TGTGCCAGCAAGGACAACGGGCCCTACGAGCAGTACTTC
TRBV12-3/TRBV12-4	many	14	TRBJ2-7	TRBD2	CASSTSGTSLKQYF	TGTGCCAGCAGTACCTCCGGGACTAGTTTAAAGCAGTACTTC
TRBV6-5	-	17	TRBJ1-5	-	CASRPRGVLRSNQPQHF	TGTGCCAGCAGACCGCGGGGGGTCCTCCGTAGCAATCAGCCCCAGCATTTT
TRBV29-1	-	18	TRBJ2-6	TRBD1	CSVPLRRDRGRGANVLTF	TGCAGCGTTCCACTGCGCCGGGACAGGGGGCGAGGGGCCAACGTCCTGACTTTC
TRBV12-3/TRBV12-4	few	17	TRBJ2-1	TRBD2	CASSLGGTSGFYNEQFF	TGTGCCAGCAGTTTAGGGGGGACTAGCGGGTTCTACAATGAGCAGTTCTTC
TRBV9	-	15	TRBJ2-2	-	CASSVGTPNTGELFF	TGTGCCAGCAGCGTAGGTACCCCGAACACCGGGGAGCTGTTTTTT